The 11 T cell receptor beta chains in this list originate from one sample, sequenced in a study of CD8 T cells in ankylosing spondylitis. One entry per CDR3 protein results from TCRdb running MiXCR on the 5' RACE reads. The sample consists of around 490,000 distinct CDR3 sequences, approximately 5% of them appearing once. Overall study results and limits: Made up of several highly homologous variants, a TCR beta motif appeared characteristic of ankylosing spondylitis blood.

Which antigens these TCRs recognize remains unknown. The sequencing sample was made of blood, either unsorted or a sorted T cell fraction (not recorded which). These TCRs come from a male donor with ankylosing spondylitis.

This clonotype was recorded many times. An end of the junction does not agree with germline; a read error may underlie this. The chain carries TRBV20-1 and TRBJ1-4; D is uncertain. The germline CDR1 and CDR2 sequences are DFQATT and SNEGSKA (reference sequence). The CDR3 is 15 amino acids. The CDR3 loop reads CSARDFVTTNEKLFF. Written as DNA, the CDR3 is TGCAGTGCCAGAGACTTCGTCACAACTAATGAAAAACTGTTTTTT.

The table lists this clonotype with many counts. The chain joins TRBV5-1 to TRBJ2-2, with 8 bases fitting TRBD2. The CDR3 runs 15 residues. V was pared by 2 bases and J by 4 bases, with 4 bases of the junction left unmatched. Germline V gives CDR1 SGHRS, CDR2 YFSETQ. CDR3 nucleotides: TGCGCCAGCAGCTTAAGCGGGAGCGGCACCGGGGAGCTGTTTTTT. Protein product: CASSLSGSGTGELFF.

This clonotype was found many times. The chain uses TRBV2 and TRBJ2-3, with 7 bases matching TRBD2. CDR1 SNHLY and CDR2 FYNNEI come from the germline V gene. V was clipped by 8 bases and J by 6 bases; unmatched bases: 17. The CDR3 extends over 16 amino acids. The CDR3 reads CASSAGAGPSGDTQYF. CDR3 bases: TGTGCCAGCTCGGCGGGAGCGGGGCCTTCGGGTGATACGCAGTATTTT.

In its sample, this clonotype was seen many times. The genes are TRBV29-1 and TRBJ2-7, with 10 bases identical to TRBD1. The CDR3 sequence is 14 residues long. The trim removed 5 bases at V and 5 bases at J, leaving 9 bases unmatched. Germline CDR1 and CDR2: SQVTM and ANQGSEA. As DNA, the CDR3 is TGCAGCGTTCCGGTTCAGGACAGGGGGGACGAGCAGTACTTC. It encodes CSVPVQDRGDEQYF.

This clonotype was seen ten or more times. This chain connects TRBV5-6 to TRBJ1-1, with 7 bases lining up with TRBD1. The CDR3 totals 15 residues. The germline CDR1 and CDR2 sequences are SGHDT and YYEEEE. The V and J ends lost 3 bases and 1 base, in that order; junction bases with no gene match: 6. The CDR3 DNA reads TGTGCCAGCAGCTGGTCGACAGGGTCGAACACTGAAGCTTTCTTT. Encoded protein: CASSWSTGSNTEAFF.

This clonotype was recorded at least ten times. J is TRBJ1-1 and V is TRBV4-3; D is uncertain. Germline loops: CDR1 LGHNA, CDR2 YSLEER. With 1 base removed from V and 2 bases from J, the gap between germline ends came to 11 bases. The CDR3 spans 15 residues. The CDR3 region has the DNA TGCGCCAGCAGCCAAGTACTGGACCGCAACACTGAAGCTTTCTTT. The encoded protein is CASSQVLDRNTEAFF.

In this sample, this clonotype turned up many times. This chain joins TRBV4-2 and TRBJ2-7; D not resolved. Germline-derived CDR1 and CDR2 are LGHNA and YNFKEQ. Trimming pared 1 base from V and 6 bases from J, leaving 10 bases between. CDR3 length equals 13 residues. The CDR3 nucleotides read TGTGCCAGCAGCCAAGTTCTAGGGCCCGAGCAGTACTTC. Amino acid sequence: CASSQVLGPEQYF.

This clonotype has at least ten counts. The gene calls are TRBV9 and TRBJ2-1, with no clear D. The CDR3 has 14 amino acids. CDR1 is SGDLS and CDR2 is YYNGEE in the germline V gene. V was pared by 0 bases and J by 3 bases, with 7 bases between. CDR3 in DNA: TGTGCCAGCAGCGTAGTGGGCGGCTACAATGAGCAGTTCTTC. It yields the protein CASSVVGGYNEQFF.

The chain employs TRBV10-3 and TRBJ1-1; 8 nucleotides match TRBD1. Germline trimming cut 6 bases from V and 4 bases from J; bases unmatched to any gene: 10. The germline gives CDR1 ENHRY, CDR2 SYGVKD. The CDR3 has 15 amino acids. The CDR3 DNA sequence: TGTGCCATCAGGATCTTAGACAGGGGAGTCACTGAAGCTTTCTTT. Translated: CAIRILDRGVTEAFF.

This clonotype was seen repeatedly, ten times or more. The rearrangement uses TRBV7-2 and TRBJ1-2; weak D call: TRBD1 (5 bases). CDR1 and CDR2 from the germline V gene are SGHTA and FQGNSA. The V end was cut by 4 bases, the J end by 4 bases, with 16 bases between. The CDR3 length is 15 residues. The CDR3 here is CASSSDSSNLYGYTF. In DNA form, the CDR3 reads TGTGCCAGCAGCTCCGACAGCTCCAACCTCTATGGCTACACCTTC.

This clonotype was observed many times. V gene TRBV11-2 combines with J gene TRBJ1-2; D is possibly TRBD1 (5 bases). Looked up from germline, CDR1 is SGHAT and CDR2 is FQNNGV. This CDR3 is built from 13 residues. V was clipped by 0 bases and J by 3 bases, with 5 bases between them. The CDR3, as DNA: TGTGCCAGCAGCTTAGACAGGGACTATGGCTACACCTTC. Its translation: CASSLDRDYGYTF. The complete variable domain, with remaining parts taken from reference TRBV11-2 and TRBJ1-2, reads EAGVAQSPRYKIIEKRQSVAFWCNPISGHATLYWYQQILGQGPKLLIQFQNNGVVDDSQLPKDRFSAERLKGVDSTLKIQPAKLEDSAVYLCASSLDRDYGYTFGSGTRLTVV.